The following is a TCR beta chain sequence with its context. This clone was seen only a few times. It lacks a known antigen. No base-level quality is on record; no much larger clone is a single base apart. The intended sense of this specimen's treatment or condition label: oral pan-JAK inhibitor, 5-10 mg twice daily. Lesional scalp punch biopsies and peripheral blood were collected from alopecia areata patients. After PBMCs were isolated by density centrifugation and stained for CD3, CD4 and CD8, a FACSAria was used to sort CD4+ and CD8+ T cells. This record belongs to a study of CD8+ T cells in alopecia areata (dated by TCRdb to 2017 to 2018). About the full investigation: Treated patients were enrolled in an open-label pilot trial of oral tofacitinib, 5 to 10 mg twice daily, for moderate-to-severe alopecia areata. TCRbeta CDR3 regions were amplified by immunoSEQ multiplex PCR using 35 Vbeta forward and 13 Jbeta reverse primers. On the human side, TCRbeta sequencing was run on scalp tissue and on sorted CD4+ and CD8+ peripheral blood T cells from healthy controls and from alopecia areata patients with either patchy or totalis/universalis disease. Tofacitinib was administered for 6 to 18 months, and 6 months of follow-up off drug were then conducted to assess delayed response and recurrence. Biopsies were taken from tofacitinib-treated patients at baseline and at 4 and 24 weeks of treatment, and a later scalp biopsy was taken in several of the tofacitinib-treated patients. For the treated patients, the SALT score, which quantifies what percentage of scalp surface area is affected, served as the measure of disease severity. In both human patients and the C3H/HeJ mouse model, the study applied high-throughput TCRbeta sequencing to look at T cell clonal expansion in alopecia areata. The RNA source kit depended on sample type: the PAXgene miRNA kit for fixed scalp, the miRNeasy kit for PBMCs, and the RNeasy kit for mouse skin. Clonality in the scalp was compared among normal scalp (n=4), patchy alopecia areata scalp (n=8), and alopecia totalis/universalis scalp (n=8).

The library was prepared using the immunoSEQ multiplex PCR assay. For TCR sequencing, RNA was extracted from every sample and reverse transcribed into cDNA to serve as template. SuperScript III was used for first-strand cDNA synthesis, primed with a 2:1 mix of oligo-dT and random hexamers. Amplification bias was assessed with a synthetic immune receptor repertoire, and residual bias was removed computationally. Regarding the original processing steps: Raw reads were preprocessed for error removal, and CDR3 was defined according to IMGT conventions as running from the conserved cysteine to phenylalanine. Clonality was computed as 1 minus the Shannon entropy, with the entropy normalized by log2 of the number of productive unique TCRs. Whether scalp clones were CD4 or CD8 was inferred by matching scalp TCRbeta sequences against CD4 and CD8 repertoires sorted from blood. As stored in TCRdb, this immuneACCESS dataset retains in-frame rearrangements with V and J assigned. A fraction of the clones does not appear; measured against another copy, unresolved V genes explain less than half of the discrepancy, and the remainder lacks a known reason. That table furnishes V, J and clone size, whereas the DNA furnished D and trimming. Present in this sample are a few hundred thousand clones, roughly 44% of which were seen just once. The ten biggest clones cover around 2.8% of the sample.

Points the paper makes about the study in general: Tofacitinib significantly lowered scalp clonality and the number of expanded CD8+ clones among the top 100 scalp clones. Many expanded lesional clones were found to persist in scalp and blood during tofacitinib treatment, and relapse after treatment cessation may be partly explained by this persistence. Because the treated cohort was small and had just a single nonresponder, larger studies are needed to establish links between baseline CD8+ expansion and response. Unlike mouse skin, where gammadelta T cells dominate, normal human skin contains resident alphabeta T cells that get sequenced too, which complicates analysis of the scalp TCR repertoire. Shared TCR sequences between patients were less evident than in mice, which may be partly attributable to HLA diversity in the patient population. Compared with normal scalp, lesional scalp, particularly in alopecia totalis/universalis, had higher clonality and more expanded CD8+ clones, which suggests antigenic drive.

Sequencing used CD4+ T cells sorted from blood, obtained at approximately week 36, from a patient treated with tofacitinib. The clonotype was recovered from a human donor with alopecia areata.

The CDR3 reads CASSVAGQETQYF. The DNA sequence is TGTGCCAGCAGCGTAGCGGGCCAAGAGACCCAGTACTTC. The chain was built from TRBV9 and TRBJ2-5; the D gene remains uncertain. The germline V gene sets CDR1 to SGDLS and CDR2 to YYNGEE. V drops 0 bases and J drops 1 base, leaving 4 bases in between. Inclusive of the bounding cysteine and phenylalanine, the CDR3 is 13 residues long. Of all the DNA, just the CDR3 is kept, 39 bases in frame from base 1.